Presented here are 9 T cell receptor beta chains from one specimen sequenced in a study of neurological immune-mediated disorders. TCRdb ran MiXCR on the 5' RACE reads and lists one entry per CDR3 protein. The table lists 35,000 to 45,000 distinct CDR3 sequences, 11% to 15% of them singletons. Material: PBMCs. All receptors come from a woman aged 50 to 60 with HTLV-1-associated myelopathy (HAM/TSP).

This clonotype was counted at least ten times. The CDR3 sequence is CATSDDQGRTIDTGELFF. DNA for the CDR3: TGTGCCACCAGTGATGACCAAGGGCGGACCATTGACACCGGGGAGCTGTTTTTT. The chain carries TRBV24-1 and TRBJ2-2; D not resolved. The CDR3 is 18 amino acids. Trimming took 3 bases from V and 3 from J, leaving 19 bases between them. Germline CDR1 is KGHDR and CDR2 is SFDVKD.

This clonotype was counted at least ten times. This chain uses TRBV20-1 with TRBJ1-1; TRBD1 matches at 7 bases. The CDR3 sequence is 15 residues long. The ends lost 6 bases at V and 0 bases at J; junction bases unmatched: 10. CDR1 and CDR2 from the germline V gene are DFQATT and SNEGSKA (reference sequence). The CDR3 region is CSATLTGQLNTEAFF. The CDR3 coding sequence is TGCAGTGCAACTTTGACAGGGCAACTGAACACTGAAGCTTTCTTT.

This clonotype was recorded many times. This rearrangement joins TRBV7-2 to TRBJ1-1, with 8 bases identical to TRBD1. V was pared by 1 base and J by 6 bases, with 16 bases of the junction left unmatched. Germline loops: CDR1 SGHTA, CDR2 FQGNSA. The CDR3 runs 18 residues. CDR3 in amino acids: CASSLGEQGVALRAEAFF. In DNA form, the CDR3 reads TGTGCCAGCAGCTTAGGGGAACAGGGGGTAGCCTTGAGGGCTGAAGCTTTCTTT.

This clonotype was observed at least ten times. The gene calls are TRBV7-2 and TRBJ2-7; weak D call: TRBD1 (6 bases). This CDR3 spans 14 amino acids. Germline assignment: CDR1 SGHTA and CDR2 FQGNSA. V was pared by 3 bases and J by 1 base, with 10 bases between. The chain's CDR3 is CASSFRDTSYEQYF. CDR3 in DNA: TGTGCCAGCAGCTTCCGGGACACTTCCTACGAGCAGTACTTC.

Ten or more counts support this clonotype. V gene TRBV20-1 combines with J gene TRBJ1-2; weak D call: TRBD1 (6 bases). Per the germline V gene, CDR1 is DFQATT and CDR2 is SNEGSKA (reference sequence). V dropped 3 bases and J dropped 3 bases, with 11 bases sitting between them. This CDR3 comprises 13 residues. Written as DNA, the CDR3 is TGCAGTGCTAGCGGAACAGGGTACTATGGCTACACCTTC. It encodes CSASGTGYYGYTF.

At least ten counts were recorded for this clonotype. The chain has TRBV6-1 and TRBJ1-2; 8 positions match TRBD1. Germline-derived CDR1 and CDR2 are MNHNS and SASEGT. The CDR3 has 14 residues. V lost 11 bases and J lost 2; bases outside the gene matches: 10. CDR3 in DNA: TGTGCCGCCCAATCAGGGGGCCGCAACTATGGCTACACCTTC. The encoded protein is CAAQSGGRNYGYTF.

The sample holds many counts of this clonotype. The chain couples TRBV11-2 to TRBJ1-1; D is possibly TRBD1 (5 bases). Trimming stripped 2 bases from V and 4 bases from J, with 14 bases between. The CDR3 loop spans 15 amino acids. Looked up from germline, CDR1 is SGHAT and CDR2 is FQNNGV. The CDR3 loop is CASSLFTGRGTEAFF. The CDR3 DNA follows: TGTGCCAGCAGCTTATTCACAGGACGGGGCACTGAAGCTTTCTTT. The variable domain in full, completed from reference TRBV11-2 and TRBJ1-1, reads EAGVAQSPRYKIIEKRQSVAFWCNPISGHATLYWYQQILGQGPKLLIQFQNNGVVDDSQLPKDRFSAERLKGVDSTLKIQPAKLEDSAVYLCASSLFTGRGTEAFFGQGTRLTVV.

This clonotype appeared a few times. The V call is TRBV19, the J call TRBJ2-1; 10 bases agree with TRBD2. The CDR3 loop spans 19 amino acids. Germline V gene data show CDR1 as LNHDA and CDR2 as SQIVND (reference sequence). The J segment lost 0 bases and the V segment lost 3 bases, leaving 11 bases of the junction unmatched. This CDR3 is CASSISSGGATSSYNEQFF. For the CDR3, the DNA is TGTGCCAGTAGTATTTCAAGCGGGGGGGCTACCAGCTCCTACAATGAGCAGTTCTTC. Using reference TRBV19 and TRBJ2-1 for the parts outside the CDR3, the full variable domain is DGGITQSPKYLFRKEGQNVTLSCEQNLNHDAMYWYRQDPGQGLRLIYYSQIVNDFQKGDIAEGYSVSREKKESFPLTVTSAQKNPTAFYLCASSISSGGATSSYNEQFFGPGTRLTVL.

The table lists this clonotype with many counts. The chain couples TRBV14 to TRBJ1-5; D remains unclear. Germline values: CDR1 SGHDN, CDR2 FVKESK. Trimming pared 2 bases from V and 1 base from J, leaving 3 bases between. The CDR3 consists of 13 residues. The CDR3 region is CASSQSSNQPQHF. CDR3 bases: TGTGCCAGCAGCCAATCCAGCAATCAGCCCCAGCATTTT.